This record concerns one T cell receptor (beta chain) sequence. CDR3 length: 13 residues. Losses at the gene ends were 6 bases for V and 5 bases for J; bases not matched to a gene: 4. The V gene's germline CDR1 is SGHNT and CDR2 YYREEE (reference sequence). Authors' methods: Amplification from reference gene primers served as the basis for estimated nucleated cell counts. Assay: immunoSEQ multiplex PCR; the TCRdb copy retains only in-frame clones and omits some. V, J and clone size are those of that table, while D and trimming were read from the DNA. The table lists approximately 300,000 clones, around 90% of them singletons. The data were taken from a study of blood T cell repertoires in COVID-19.

This sequence joins TRBV5-4 and TRBJ2-5; 10 positions match TRBD1. This TCR was recovered from a woman between 25 and 40 years old who had recovered from COVID-19. Sequencing was carried out using PBMCs or T cells enriched from blood (not recorded which). CDR3 in amino acids: CASKGQGFETQYF. CDR3 DNA sequence: TGTGCCAGCAAGGGACAGGGGTTCGAGACCCAGTACTTC.